This T cell receptor beta chain was identified in a study of response to subunit inactivated influenza vaccine. V lost 4 bases, J lost 0 bases, and 11 bases lay in between. In germline, CDR1 is SGHRS, CDR2 YFSETQ. This CDR3 spans 14 amino acids. MiXCR was run by TCRdb on the RT-PCR reads, yielding one entry per CDR3 protein. Here the sample spans around 490,000 distinct CDR3 sequences, less than 8% being singletons. This clonotype was counted only a few times. Its target is unknown. Study-level findings and limits: It was suggested by the authors that few new T cells are recruited by each seasonal influenza vaccination.

The chain is built from TRBV5-1 and TRBJ2-7; D remains unclear. This TCR was sampled from a man aged 45 to 75 who received an inactivated influenza vaccine. The specimen comprised PBMCs from blood, sampled about 23 months after vaccination. Here the CDR3 reads CASSMDGHSYEQYF. The CDR3 DNA sequence: TGCGCCAGCAGCATGGACGGTCACTCCTACGAGCAGTACTTC. The full variable domain, with the rest looked up from reference TRBV5-1 and TRBJ2-7, is KAGVTQTPRYLIKTRGQQVTLSCSPISGHRSVSWYQQTPGQGLQFLFEYFSETQRNKGNFPGRFSGRQFSNSRSEMNVSTLELGDSALYLCASSMDGHSYEQYFGPGTRLTVT.